What follows describes a single TCR beta chain. TCRdb reanalysed the RACE reads using MiXCR and keeps one entry per CDR3 protein. This table has around 360,000 distinct CDR3 sequences, more than 5% appearing once. The data were taken from a study of human T cells and chemical hapten exposure. Across the study: The patients were mostly female; they had alopecia areata, totalis or universalis.

Germline lookup yields CDR1 SGHAT and CDR2 FQNNGV. The CDR3 spans 13 residues. Unmatched junction bases numbered 3, after V lost 6 bases and J lost 2 bases. The time point here: patch test 2, 6 weeks after DPC sensitization. Treatment defined: therapeutic diphenylcyclopropenone sensitization with weekly scalp DPC. The chain links TRBV11-2 to TRBJ2-5, with TRBD1 matching 7 bases. The sequence came from a woman aged 18 to 35 with alopecia areata. Some clones in this sample may be carry-over from other donors' samples. The starting material was whole blood, obtained in connection with sensitization to the hapten diphenylcyclopropenone (DPC). The CDR3 reads CASRPGQQETQYF. The CDR3 nucleotides read TGTGCCAGCAGGCCGGGACAGCAAGAGACCCAGTACTTC.